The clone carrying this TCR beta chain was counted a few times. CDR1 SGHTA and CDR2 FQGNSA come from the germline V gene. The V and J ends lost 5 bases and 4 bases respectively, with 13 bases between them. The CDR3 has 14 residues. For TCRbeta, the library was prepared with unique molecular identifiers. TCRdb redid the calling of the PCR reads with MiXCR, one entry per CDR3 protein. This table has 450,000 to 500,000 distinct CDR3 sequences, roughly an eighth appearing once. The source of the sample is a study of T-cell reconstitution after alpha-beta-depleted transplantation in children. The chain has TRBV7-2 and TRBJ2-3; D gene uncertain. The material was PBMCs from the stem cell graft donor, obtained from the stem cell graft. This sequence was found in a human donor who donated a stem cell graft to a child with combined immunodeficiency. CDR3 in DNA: TGTGCCAGCAGCCTTCTTCGGCGCCCAGATACGCAGTATTTT. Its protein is CASSLLRRPDTQYF.